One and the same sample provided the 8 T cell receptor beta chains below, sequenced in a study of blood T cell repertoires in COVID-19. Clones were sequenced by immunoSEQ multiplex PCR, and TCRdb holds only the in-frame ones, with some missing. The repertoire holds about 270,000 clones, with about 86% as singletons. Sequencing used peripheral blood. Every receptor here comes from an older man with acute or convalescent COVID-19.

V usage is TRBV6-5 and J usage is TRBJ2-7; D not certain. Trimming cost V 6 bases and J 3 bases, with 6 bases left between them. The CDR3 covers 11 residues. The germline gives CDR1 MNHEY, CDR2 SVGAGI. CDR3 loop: CASSVSYEQYF. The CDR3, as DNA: TGTGCCAGCAGCGTGAGCTACGAGCAGTACTTC.

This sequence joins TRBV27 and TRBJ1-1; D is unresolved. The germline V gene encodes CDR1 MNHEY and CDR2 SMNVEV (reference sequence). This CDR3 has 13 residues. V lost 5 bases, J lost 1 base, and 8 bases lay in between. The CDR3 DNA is TGTGCCAGCAGTACCACGGGGAACACTGAAGCTTTCTTT. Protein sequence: CASSTTGNTEAFF.

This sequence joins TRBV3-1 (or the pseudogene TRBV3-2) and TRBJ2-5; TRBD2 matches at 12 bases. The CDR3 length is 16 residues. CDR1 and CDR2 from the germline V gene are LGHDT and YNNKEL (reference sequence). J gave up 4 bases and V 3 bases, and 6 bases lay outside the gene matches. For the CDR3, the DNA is TGTGCCAGCAGCCAGACTAGCGGGGGACTTGGAGAGACCCAGTACTTC. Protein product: CASSQTSGGLGETQYF.

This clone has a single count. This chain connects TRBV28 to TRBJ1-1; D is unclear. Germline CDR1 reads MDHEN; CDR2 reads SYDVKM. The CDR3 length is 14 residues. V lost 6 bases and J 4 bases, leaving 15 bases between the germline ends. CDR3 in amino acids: CASRQPHRGTEAFF. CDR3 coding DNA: TGTGCCAGCAGACAACCCCATAGAGGCACTGAAGCTTTCTTT.

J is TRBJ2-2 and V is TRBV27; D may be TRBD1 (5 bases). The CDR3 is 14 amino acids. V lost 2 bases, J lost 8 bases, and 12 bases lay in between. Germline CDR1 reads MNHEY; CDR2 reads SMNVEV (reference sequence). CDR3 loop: CASSLVWGQGELFF. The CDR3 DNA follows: TGTGCCAGCAGTTTAGTCTGGGGCCAGGGGGAGCTGTTTTTT.

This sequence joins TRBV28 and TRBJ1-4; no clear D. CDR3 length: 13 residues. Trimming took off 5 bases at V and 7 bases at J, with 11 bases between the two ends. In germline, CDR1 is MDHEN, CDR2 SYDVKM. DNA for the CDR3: TGTGCCAGCAGTGACCCGGCGGTTGAAAAACTGTTTTTT. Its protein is CASSDPAVEKLFF.

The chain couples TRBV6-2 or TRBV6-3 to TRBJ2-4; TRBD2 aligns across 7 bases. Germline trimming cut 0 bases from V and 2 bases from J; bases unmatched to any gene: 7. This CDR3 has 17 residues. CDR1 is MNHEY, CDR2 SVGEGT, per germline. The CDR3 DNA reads TGTGCCAGCAGTTACTCGGGGGGAGCGGGGTCCAAAAACATTCAGTACTTC. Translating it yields CASSYSGGAGSKNIQYF.

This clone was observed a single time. For the CDR3, the DNA is TGTGCCAGCAGCTCCAGGTACGAACAGTCCTACGAGCAGTACTTC. The encoded protein is CASSSRYEQSYEQYF. V and J are TRBV7-9 and TRBJ2-7; D ambiguous. The V end lost 4 bases, the J end lost 1 base, and 14 bases lay between the germline ends. CDR1 and CDR2 from the germline V gene are SEHNR and FQNEAQ (reference sequence). This CDR3 has 15 residues. The entire variable domain, with the rest obtained from reference TRBV7-9 and TRBJ2-7, is as follows: DTGVSQNPRHKITKRGQNVTFRCDPISEHNRLYWYRQTLGQGPEFLTYFQNEAQLEKSRLLSDRFSAERPKGSFSTLEIQRTEQGDSAMYLCASSSRYEQSYEQYFGPGTRLTVT.